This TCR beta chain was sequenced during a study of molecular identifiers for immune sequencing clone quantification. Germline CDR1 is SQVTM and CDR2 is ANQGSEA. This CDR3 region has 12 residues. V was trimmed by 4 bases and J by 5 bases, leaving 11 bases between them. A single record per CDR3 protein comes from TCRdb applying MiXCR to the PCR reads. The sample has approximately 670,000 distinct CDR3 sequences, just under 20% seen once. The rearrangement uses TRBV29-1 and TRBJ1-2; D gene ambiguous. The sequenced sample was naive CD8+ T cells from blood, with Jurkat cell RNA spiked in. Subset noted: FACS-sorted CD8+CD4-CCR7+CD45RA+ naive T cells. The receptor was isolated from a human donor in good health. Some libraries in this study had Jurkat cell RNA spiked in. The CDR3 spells CSVVSGSYGYTF. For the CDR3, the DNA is TGCAGCGTTGTTAGCGGTTCGTATGGCTACACCTTC.